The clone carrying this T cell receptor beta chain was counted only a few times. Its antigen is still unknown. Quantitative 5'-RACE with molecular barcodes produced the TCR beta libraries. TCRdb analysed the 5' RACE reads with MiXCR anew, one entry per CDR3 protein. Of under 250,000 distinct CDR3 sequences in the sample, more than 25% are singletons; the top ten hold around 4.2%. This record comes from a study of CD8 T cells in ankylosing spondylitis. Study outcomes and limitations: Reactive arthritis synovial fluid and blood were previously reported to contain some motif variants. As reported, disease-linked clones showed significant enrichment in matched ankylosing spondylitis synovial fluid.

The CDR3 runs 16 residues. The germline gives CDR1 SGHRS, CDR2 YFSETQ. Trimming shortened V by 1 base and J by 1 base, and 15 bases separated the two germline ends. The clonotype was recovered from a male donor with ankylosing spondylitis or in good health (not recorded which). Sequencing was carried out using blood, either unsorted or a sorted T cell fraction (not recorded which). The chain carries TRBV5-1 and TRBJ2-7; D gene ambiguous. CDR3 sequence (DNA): TGCGCCAGCAGCTTGAGTTCGGCGGTAGGTTCCTACGAGCAGTACTTC. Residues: CASSLSSAVGSYEQYF.